This T cell receptor beta chain was captured by sequencing in a study of PD-1 blockade in classical Hodgkin lymphoma. V was pared by 3 bases and J by 8 bases, with 12 bases of the junction left unmatched. The CDR3 runs to 16 residues. Germline V gene lookup returns CDR1 MNHEY and CDR2 SVGAGI. About this clone: The antigen remains undetermined.

Overall study findings and caveats: When nivolumab was started under 1 year after ASCT, patients were excluded. The study found complete responders had baseline diversity similar to newly diagnosed patients.

All patients relapsed after autologous stem cell transplantation, and brentuximab vedotin exposure varied. The data were produced by immunoSEQ multiplex PCR, yet TCRdb's version contains in-frame clones alone and is incomplete. This table has some 64,000 clones, about nine tenths appearing once. This receptor was identified in a human donor with classical Hodgkin lymphoma. The chain joins TRBV6-5 to TRBJ2-1; the match to TRBD1 covers 8 bases. The material sequenced was peripheral blood mononuclear cells (PBMCs), taken at baseline. The CDR3 is CASSYSGQGGSYEQFF. The CDR3, as DNA: TGTGCCAGCAGTTATAGCGGACAGGGCGGGTCGTATGAGCAGTTCTTC.